This T cell receptor beta chain came from a study of shared clonotypes between healthy human individuals. Across the study: A donor's plate count was three for CD4 naive and three for CD4 memory; CD8 naive had two and CD8 memory one.

The naive CD8 subset, CD45RO-negative cells positively selected for CCR7, excluded terminally differentiated effector memory CD45RA+ cells. CDR1 and CDR2 (germline): SGHRS, YFSETQ. The V gene lost 4 bases and the J gene lost 4 bases, with 9 bases spanning the gap. This CDR3 has 13 amino acids. Study-wide points: Naive CD4 clonotype sharing across a handful of donors was 4.5% to 6%. Non-shared clonotypes had lower generation probabilities than those shared by all four donors.

Note on this clone: The antigen is undetermined.

The run depth of the assay was deep. The protocol was immunoSEQ multiplex PCR, while the TCRdb copy is restricted to in-frame clones and leaves out a portion. The data hold some 2.1 million clones, with about 95% observed a single time. Material for sequencing was naive CD8+ T cells sorted from blood. This chain joins TRBV5-1 and TRBJ2-1, with D possibly being TRBD1 (5 bases). This TCR was recovered from a man younger than 30 in good health. CDR3 DNA: TGCGCCAGCAGCGAAACAGGTTACAATGAGCAGTTCTTC. It codes for CASSETGYNEQFF.